This T cell receptor (beta chain) emerged from a study of cytomegalovirus exposure and HLA in healthy donors. Primers: 60 Vbeta forward and 13 Jbeta reverse. The assay was immunoSEQ multiplex PCR, and TCRdb's table has in-frame clones only and misses some. The table includes 150,000 or so clones, around 74% detected once. Sample: PBMCs. This receptor was identified in a man in his late teens or twenties in good health and CMV-seronegative.

CDR3 region: CASSLGGPYEQYF. The CDR3 nucleotides are TGCGCCAGCAGCTTGGGGGGGCCTTACGAGCAGTACTTC. The chain links TRBV5-1 to TRBJ2-7, with D possibly being TRBD1 (6 bases). V was trimmed by 0 bases and J by 4 bases, leaving 8 bases between them. The length of the CDR3 is 13 residues. CDR1 is SGHRS, CDR2 YFSETQ, per germline.